This TCR beta chain derives from a study of molecular identifiers for immune sequencing clone quantification. TCRdb re-derived calls from the PCR reads in MiXCR, one entry per CDR3 protein. Of about 8,300 distinct CDR3 sequences detected, 30% to 40% appear once; the ten largest clones hold 4% to 5.5%. For this clonotype: A read error may produce the germline difference seen at one junction end.

The source is a human donor in good health. Some libraries in this study had Jurkat cell RNA spiked in. The specimen was naive CD8+ T cells from blood, with Jurkat cell RNA spiked in. Sample subset: FACS-sorted CD8+CD4-CCR7+CD45RA+ naive T cells.

The CDR3 nucleotides read TGTGCCTGCAGTCCAGGGTGCTTGTTCAGTCCCTATGGCTACACCTTC. This gives the protein CACSPGCLFSPYGYTF. The chain has TRBV7-8 and TRBJ1-2; D might be TRBD1 (5 bases). Germline CDR1 reads SGHVS; CDR2 reads FQNEAQ. The CDR3 consists of 16 residues.